These 2 T cell receptor beta chains originate from one sample sequenced in a study of regulatory T cells in long-lasting Graves disease (TCRdb year 2021). The time point label corresponds to: persistent/refractory GD, antithyroid drugs over 5 years with positive TRAb. RNA was extracted from PBMCs in TRIzol for both TCR sequencing and RNA sequencing. The library was obtained by multiplex PCR. TCRdb shows the sequencer as Illumina HiSeq 4000. iRepertoire HTBI primers and Arm-PCR amplification of CDR3 regions were used to construct TCR beta libraries. The public reads were run again by TCRdb, first through fastp at Q25 and then through MiXCR, and only productive beta chains were kept. Rows are unified per CDR3 protein, each entry keeping the most common DNA and genes. Here the sample has some 300,000 distinct CDR3 sequences; 22% occur a single time. 56% of the sample lies in the top ten. This specimen was peripheral blood mononuclear cells (PBMCs), taken when the disease was refractory, from a patient treated with antithyroid drugs. The origin of the receptors is a female donor with Graves disease.

V and J are TRBV20-1 and TRBJ1-1; weak D call: TRBD1 (6 bases). The CDR3 loop spans 11 amino acids. Trimming left V 5 bases short and J 8 bases short, with 12 bases between. CDR1 and CDR2 from the germline V gene are DFQATT and SNEGSKA (reference sequence). DNA of the CDR3: TGCAGTGCTGGGGACATCTCAGAAGCTTTCTTT. This gives the protein CSAGDISEAFF.

This clonotype has a count of ten or more. The rearrangement joins TRBV12-3 or TRBV12-4 to TRBJ1-5; D unresolved. Trimming removed 7 bases from V and 4 bases from J, with 8 bases in between. The CDR3 covers 12 residues. CDR3 amino acids: CASKQTNQPQHF. The DNA of the CDR3 is TGTGCCAGCAAACAGACAAATCAGCCCCAGCATTTT.